The next 29 T cell receptor beta chains were all read from a single sample in a study of T cells in Graves' hyperthyroidism and ophthalmopathy (dated by TCRdb to between 2019 and 2020). The receptor library was made with multiplex PCR. Sequencing used an Illumina HiSeq 2000. The TCR beta CDR3 regions were amplified from the RNA transcripts. The first round of RT-PCR for the TCR CDR3 was performed with the HTBI primer set and the Qiagen OneStep RT-PCR kit. TCRdb ran its own pipeline on the public reads, namely fastp trimming at Q25 and MiXCR clone calling, and kept in-frame beta chains. When rows share a CDR3 protein, they turn into one entry using the most common DNA and genes. A total of 350,000 or so distinct CDR3 sequences appear in this sample, 17% of them only once. The ten biggest clones cover about a third of the sample. Sequenced input: blood. Receptors originate from a woman aged 25 to 39 with Graves' hyperthyroidism that later progressed to Graves' ophthalmopathy.

This clonotype has at least ten counts. V is TRBV2 and J is TRBJ2-7, with 8 bases fitting TRBD1. CDR3 length equals 13 residues. Unmatched junction bases numbered 3, after V lost 6 bases and J lost 2 bases. CDR1 and CDR2 (germline): SNHLY, FYNNEI. CDR3: CASRTGVPYEQYF. For the CDR3, the DNA is TGTGCCAGCAGGACAGGGGTCCCCTACGAGCAGTACTTC. Full variable domain (outside the CDR3, taken from reference TRBV2 and TRBJ2-7): EPEVTQTPSHQVTQMGQEVILRCVPISNHLYFYWYRQILGQKVEFLVSFYNNEISEKSEIFDDQFSVERPDGSNFTLKIRSTKLEDSAMYFCASRTGVPYEQYFGPGTRLTVT.

This clonotype was observed many times. J is TRBJ1-1 and V is TRBV9; D is unresolved. CDR3 length: 13 amino acids. The V and J ends lost 5 bases and 3 bases respectively, with 11 bases between them. The germline gives CDR1 SGDLS, CDR2 YYNGEE. CDR3 nucleotides: TGTGCCAGCAGTTCTAGGACGGACACTGAAGCTTTCTTT. Its translation: CASSSRTDTEAFF.

As DNA, the CDR3 is TGTGCCACCAGTTCCGGGACAAAGGGCGAGCAGTACTTC. It translates to CATSSGTKGEQYF. This chain joins TRBV24-1 and TRBJ2-7, with D possibly being TRBD1 (6 bases). The germline V gene has CDR1 KGHDR and CDR2 SFDVKD. This CDR3 is 13 amino acids long. V lost 6 bases and J 6 bases, leaving 14 bases between the germline ends.

The chain employs TRBV12-5 and TRBJ2-2, with D maybe TRBD2 (5 bases). The CDR3 sequence is 16 residues long. Germline CDR1 reads LGHNT; CDR2 reads FRNRAP. With 3 bases removed from V and 4 bases from J, the gap between germline ends came to 15 bases. In nucleotides, the CDR3 is TGTGCTAGTGGTTTCCGGTCGGACTTGAGCACCGGGGAGCTGTTTTTT. Translating it yields CASGFRSDLSTGELFF.

This clonotype has a count of ten or more. The DNA of the CDR3 is TGCAGCGTTGTACCTCAGGGGAACTATGGCTACACCTTC. It translates to CSVVPQGNYGYTF. This chain joins TRBV29-1 and TRBJ1-2; a weak D match, TRBD1 (6 bases). The CDR3 extends over 13 amino acids. CDR1 SQVTM and CDR2 ANQGSEA come from the germline V gene. V lost 4 bases and J 2 bases, leaving 11 bases between the germline ends.

As DNA, the CDR3 is TGTGCCAGCAGCGCCCAATCTCGGGGTCTTTACAATGAGCAGTTCTTC. Protein sequence: CASSAQSRGLYNEQFF. The rearrangement uses TRBV3-1 and TRBJ2-1, with D possibly being TRBD2 (5 bases). Trimming cost V 5 bases and J 4 bases, with 18 bases left between them. CDR1 and CDR2 from the germline V gene are LGHDT and YNNKEL (reference sequence). CDR3 length equals 16 residues.

This clonotype occurred a few times. The rearrangement links TRBV29-1 to TRBJ1-4, with a tentative D call TRBD1 (5 bases). The V end lost 4 bases, the J end lost 6 bases, and 12 bases lay between the germline ends. Germline loops: CDR1 SQVTM, CDR2 ANQGSEA. This CDR3 has 13 amino acids. The CDR3 is CSVVTREDEKLFF. CDR3 bases: TGCAGCGTTGTAACCAGGGAAGATGAAAAACTGTTTTTT. The variable domain in full, with the rest retrieved from reference TRBV29-1 and TRBJ1-4, is SAVISQKPSRDICQRGTSLTIQCQVDSQVTMMFWYRQQPGQSLTLIATANQGSEATYESGFVIDKFPISRPNLTFSTLTVSNMSPEDSSIYLCSVVTREDEKLFFGSGTQLSVL.

This clonotype came up many times. The chain is built from TRBV18 and TRBJ1-3; unclear D gene. Trimming took off 3 bases at V and 1 base at J, with 7 bases between the two ends. The CDR3 extends over 14 amino acids. CDR1 and CDR2 (germline): KGHSH, LQKENI. For the CDR3, the DNA is TGTGCCAGCTCACCCCCTCAGTCTGGAAACACCATATATTTT. Its translation is CASSPPQSGNTIYF.

This clonotype was found many times. This chain uses TRBV19 with TRBJ1-3, with 8 bases aligning to TRBD1. The CDR3 has 16 amino acids. The ends lost 7 bases at V and 2 bases at J; junction bases unmatched: 10. Germline values: CDR1 LNHDA, CDR2 SQIVND (reference sequence). This CDR3 is CASKLRTGMTGNTIYF. The CDR3 DNA is TGTGCCAGTAAACTCCGGACAGGGATGACTGGAAACACCATATATTTT.

This rearrangement joins TRBV4-1 to TRBJ1-1; TRBD1 matches at 10 bases. This CDR3 has 15 amino acids. V was clipped by 4 bases and J by 5 bases; unmatched bases: 7. CDR1 and CDR2 from the germline V gene are MGHRA and YSYEKL. The CDR3 DNA reads TGCGCCAGCAGCCCACCTAGGGACAGGGGTACTGAAGCTTTCTTT. This translates into CASSPPRDRGTEAFF.

This clonotype appeared many times. The rearrangement joins TRBV28 to TRBJ2-2; D ambiguous. The V end lost 6 bases, the J end lost 6 bases, and 8 bases lay between the germline ends. CDR3 length: 12 amino acids. Germline-derived CDR1 and CDR2 are MDHEN and SYDVKM. The CDR3 sequence: CASSAVAGELFF. CDR3 DNA: TGTGCCAGCAGCGCCGTTGCCGGGGAGCTGTTTTTT.

This clonotype was seen ten or more times. The V and J genes are TRBV7-9 and TRBJ2-1, with 9 bases aligning to TRBD2. The V gene end was trimmed by 8 bases and the J gene end by 1 base; junction bases not matched to a gene: 6. Germline V lookup: CDR1 SEHNR, CDR2 FQNEAQ (reference sequence). The CDR3 extends over 15 amino acids. The CDR3 sequence is CASGRSGRSYNEQFF. The CDR3 bases are TGTGCCAGCGGAAGAAGCGGGAGGTCCTACAATGAGCAGTTCTTC.

The CDR3 region is CASSLDRAEETQYF. CDR3 nucleotides: TGCGCCAGCAGCTTGGACAGGGCAGAAGAGACCCAGTACTTC. The rearrangement links TRBV5-1 to TRBJ2-5; D may be TRBD1 (6 bases). CDR1 SGHRS and CDR2 YFSETQ come from the germline V gene. Trimming stripped 0 bases from V and 3 bases from J, with 9 bases between. The CDR3 contains 14 residues.

V and J are TRBV3-1 and TRBJ1-1, with D possibly TRBD1 on 5 matching bases. This CDR3 has 12 residues. Germline loops: CDR1 LGHDT, CDR2 YNNKEL (reference sequence). V was trimmed by 8 bases and J by 7 bases, leaving 14 bases between them. CDR3 DNA: TGTGCCAGCGGGGAGGGGTTACGTGAAGCTTTCTTT. It encodes CASGEGLREAFF.

This clonotype has at least ten counts. The gene calls are TRBV28 and TRBJ2-5, with 10 bases fitting TRBD2. This CDR3 is 15 amino acids long. Germline V CDR1 and CDR2: MDHEN, SYDVKM. Trimming removed 5 bases from V and 4 bases from J; junction bases left unmatched: 7. As DNA, the CDR3 is TGTGCCAGCAGTGCTGGACTAGCGGTCGGAGAGACCCAGTACTTC. Protein sequence: CASSAGLAVGETQYF.

This clonotype was seen at least ten times. This chain joins TRBV20-1 and TRBJ2-4; weak D call: TRBD1 (6 bases). Germline assignment: CDR1 DFQATT and CDR2 SNEGSKA (reference sequence). The CDR3 has 13 amino acids. Trimming shortened V by 4 bases and J by 7 bases, and 14 bases separated the two germline ends. CDR3 DNA: TGCAGTGCTACGCCGGGACAAAGTAACATTCAGTACTTC. Residues: CSATPGQSNIQYF.

V and J are TRBV12-3 or TRBV12-4 and TRBJ1-6; D not certain. The length of the CDR3 is 15 residues. V was shortened by 2 bases and J by 6 bases, with 11 bases between the two germline ends. The CDR3 DNA follows: TGTGCCAGCAGTTTAAACGCGGCTAGTAATTCACCCCTCCACTTT. This sequence encodes CASSLNAASNSPLHF.

With respect to this clonotype: At one boundary the junction diverges from the germline segment, which might be a read error. The rearrangement joins TRBV4-1 to TRBJ2-5, with D perhaps given as TRBD1 or TRBD2 (6 bases each). The CDR3 extends over 13 amino acids. Per germline, CDR1 MGHRA and CDR2 YSYEKL. This chain's CDR3 is CASSHPRGDKRDF. The CDR3 DNA follows: TGCGCCAGCAGCCATCCCCGCGGGGACAAAAGGGACTTC.

This clonotype was recorded at least ten times. This chain joins TRBV12-3 or TRBV12-4 and TRBJ2-2; possibly TRBD1 for D (6 bases). Trimming shortened V by 4 bases and J by 5 bases, and 8 bases separated the two germline ends. There are 13 residues in the CDR3. For the CDR3, the DNA is TGTGCCAGCAGTTCTGACAGGACCGGGGAGCTGTTTTTT. It is translated as CASSSDRTGELFF.

This clonotype was seen at least ten times. The chain couples TRBV24-1 to TRBJ2-3; D may correspond to TRBD1 or TRBD2 (5 bases each). This CDR3 spans 18 amino acids. Germline CDR1 is KGHDR and CDR2 is SFDVKD. Trimming shortened V by 4 bases and J by 2 bases, and 21 bases separated the two germline ends. The CDR3 is CATSESGTEGYSTDTQYF. CDR3 bases: TGTGCCACCAGTGAGTCGGGGACGGAAGGATATTCCACAGATACGCAGTATTTT.

V and J are TRBV11-2 and TRBJ1-4; D is unresolved. This CDR3 comprises 13 residues. V lost 5 bases and J lost 8, with 12 bases in between. Germline values: CDR1 SGHAT, CDR2 FQNNGV. The CDR3 region is CASSPRAGEKLFF. The CDR3 bases are TGTGCCAGCAGCCCCCGTGCTGGGGAAAAACTGTTTTTT.

There are many counts of this clonotype. This chain links TRBV29-1 with TRBJ2-1; weak D call: TRBD2 (6 bases). CDR1 is SQVTM, CDR2 ANQGSEA, per germline. This CDR3 has 11 residues. The CDR3 loop is CSSPAEGEQFF. In DNA form, the CDR3 reads TGCAGTTCCCCCGCGGAGGGTGAGCAGTTCTTC.

The V and J genes are TRBV28 and TRBJ2-6; perhaps TRBD2 as D (5 bases). Between the trimmed V and J ends, which lost 6 bases and 3 bases, there was a span of 15 bases. Germline V gene sequence: CDR1 MDHEN, CDR2 SYDVKM. The CDR3 covers 16 residues. The CDR3 region has the DNA TGTGCCAGCAGCTTGCCCCGGCGGGTTGGGGCCAACGTCCTGACTTTC. This sequence encodes CASSLPRRVGANVLTF.

This rearrangement joins TRBV6-2 or TRBV6-3 to TRBJ1-4; no definite D call. Looked up from germline, CDR1 is MNHEY and CDR2 is SVGEGT. This CDR3 contains 11 residues. V was shortened by 6 bases and J by 8 bases, with 7 bases between the two germline ends. CDR3 region: CASSVEEKLFF. The DNA for the CDR3 is TGTGCCAGCAGCGTAGAAGAAAAACTGTTTTTT.

This clonotype was observed many times. The chain combines TRBV10-3 with TRBJ1-1, with D hard to call. Germline V gene sequence: CDR1 ENHRY, CDR2 SYGVKD. V was cut by 7 bases and J by 4 bases, with 16 bases left in between. This CDR3 region has 14 residues. The chain's CDR3 is CAINDYQEGTEAFF. CDR3 bases: TGTGCCATCAATGACTATCAAGAGGGCACTGAAGCTTTCTTT.

This clonotype was counted ten times or more. The rearrangement uses TRBV5-1 and TRBJ2-1; D unresolved. CDR1 is SGHRS and CDR2 is YFSETQ in the germline V gene. Trimming removed 5 bases from V and 4 bases from J, with 10 bases in between. The CDR3 has 13 amino acids. CDR3 coding DNA: TGCGCCAGCAGTCCGACCGATTACAATGAGCAGTTCTTC. Its translation is CASSPTDYNEQFF.

The sample holds one count of this clonotype. The rearrangement uses TRBV4-1 and TRBJ1-1; a weak D match, TRBD1 (6 bases). Germline V gene sequence: CDR1 MGHRA, CDR2 YSYEKL. V shed 7 bases and J shed 3 bases, with 15 bases lying between them. CDR3 length: 14 amino acids. The CDR3 loop is CASNPQGRDTEAFF. Written as DNA, the CDR3 is TGCGCCAGCAACCCGCAGGGGAGGGACACTGAAGCTTTCTTT.

This chain joins TRBV7-3 and TRBJ1-1; D call uncertain. Per the germline V gene, CDR1 is SGHTA and CDR2 is FQGTGA. Trimming shortened V by 2 bases and J by 3 bases, and 13 bases separated the two germline ends. The CDR3 runs 15 residues. CDR3 sequence: CASSLSWNRDTEAFF. The CDR3 DNA reads TGTGCCAGCAGCTTATCCTGGAATAGGGACACTGAAGCTTTCTTT.

The sample holds many counts of this clonotype. The rearrangement joins TRBV20-1 to TRBJ1-2; D unclear. Germline CDR1 reads DFQATT; CDR2 reads SNEGSKA (reference sequence). Trimming removed 0 bases at V and 4 bases at J, with 9 bases between. There are 13 residues in the CDR3. The CDR3 is CSARDGPVYGYTF. In nucleotides, the CDR3 is TGCAGTGCTAGAGATGGGCCCGTCTATGGCTACACCTTC.